The rows below give T cell receptor beta chains drawn from one sample of a study of T cell responses to AZD1222 COVID-19 vaccine. Clones were sequenced by immunoSEQ multiplex PCR, and TCRdb holds only the in-frame ones, with some missing. The sample holds 120,000 or so clones; around nine tenths are singletons and the top ten take around a quarter. Here the sequenced sample was peripheral blood, taken on day 0 of AZD1222 vaccination. The origin of the receptors is an adult in good health. Each CDR3 is given with its conserved first and last residue. A D gene is named only where the DNA matches it firmly. The listing skips clone size in some rows; elsewhere it reads once, few, many or a size class.

-,TRBV2,-,15,TRBJ1-5,TGTGCCAGCAGTGGGACGGGTTGGGGCAATCAGCCCCAGCATTTT,CASSGTGWGNQPQHF
-,TRBV6-5,-,14,TRBJ2-5,TGTGCCAGCAGCCGCGGGGGCCTCGGGGGGACCCAGTACTTC,CASSRGGLGGTQYF
-,TRBV7-9,-,13,TRBJ1-1,TGTGCCAGCAGCCCGGGGCGGAACACTGAAGCTTTCTTT,CASSPGRNTEAFF
-,TRBV7-9,-,13,TRBJ1-2,TGTGCCAGCAGCTTAGGCGGGGCTTATGGCTACACCTTC,CASSLGGAYGYTF
TRBD2,TRBV14,-,15,TRBJ2-7,TGTGCCAGCAGCCAAGTCAGCGGGAGAAGCTACGAGCAGTACTTC,CASSQVSGRSYEQYF
-,TRBV2,few,15,TRBJ1-4,TGTGCCAGCAGTGGGGGATATGCAACTAATGAAAAACTGTTTTTT,CASSGGYATNEKLFF
TRBD2,TRBV7-2,-,14,TRBJ2-2,TGTGCCAGCAGGACTAGCGGAAACACCGGGGAGCTGTTTTTT,CASRTSGNTGELFF
-,TRBV2,-,12,TRBJ2-7,TGTGCCAGCTCTCGGCCTAACTACCAGCAGTACTTC,CASSRPNYQQYF
-,TRBV5-1,once,15,TRBJ2-1,TGCGCCAGCAGACCAACAGGGAATCTCTACAATGAGCAGTTCTTC,CASRPTGNLYNEQFF
-,TRBV29-1,-,16,TRBJ2-3,TGCAGCGTTGCCCCCCCTAGGGGGAGGGCCATGGATACGCAGTATTTT,CSVAPPRGRAMDTQYF
-,TRBV3-1/TRBV3-2,once,15,TRBJ1-1,TGTGCCAGCATTCCCCCCGGAGGGCAGAACACTGAAGCTTTCTTT,CASIPPGGQNTEAFF
-,TRBV29-1,-,15,TRBJ1-1,TGCAGCGCGGATAAAAGGACAGAGATGAACACTGAAGCTTTCTTT,CSADKRTEMNTEAFF
-,TRBV12-5,-,16,TRBJ2-1,TGTGCTAGTGGTTTGGCCTTGAGAGGAGGTCACAATGAGCAGTTCTTC,CASGLALRGGHNEQFF
TRBD2,TRBV7-9,-,14,TRBJ2-1,TGTGCCAGCCCTTTGGGACTAGCGGGCAATGAGCAGTTCTTC,CASPLGLAGNEQFF
TRBD1,TRBV6-5,-,14,TRBJ1-3,TGTGCCAGCAGACAACAGGGGGGCGGAAACACCATATATTTT,CASRQQGGGNTIYF
-,TRBV11-2,-,15,TRBJ1-1,TGTGCCAGCAGCTTTGACCCGGGATTTAACACTGAAGCTTTCTTT,CASSFDPGFNTEAFF
TRBD2,TRBV7-3,-,15,TRBJ2-3,TGTGCCAGCAGCTCAAAATTAGCGGGAGGGGATACGCAGTATTTT,CASSSKLAGGDTQYF
-,TRBV9,-,15,TRBJ1-6,TGTGCCAGCAGCGGCTACAGGGTGGAGAATTCACCCCTCCACTTT,CASSGYRVENSPLHF
-,TRBV5-6,few,14,TRBJ2-7,TGTGCCAGCAGCTTGAAACAGAAAGCCTACGAGCAGTACTTC,CASSLKQKAYEQYF
-,TRBV5-5,-,15,TRBJ2-3,TGTGCCAGCAGCTTGTACCAGTGGGAGCCAGATACGCAGTATTTT,CASSLYQWEPDTQYF
TRBD2,TRBV6-5,-,15,TRBJ2-1,TGTGCCAGCAGTTCACTAGCGGGGTCCTACAATGAGCAGTTCTTC,CASSSLAGSYNEQFF
TRBD1,TRBV13,-,15,TRBJ1-4,TGTGCCAGCAGCTTGGGGACAGGGATTCGGGAAAAACTGTTTTTT,CASSLGTGIREKLFF
-,TRBV7-3,-,13,TRBJ1-2,TGTGCCAGCAGCAGGATCAGGGGAAATGGCTACACCTTC,CASSRIRGNGYTF
TRBD1,TRBV24-1,once,16,TRBJ1-6,TGTGCCACCAGTGTGGACAGGGGGCCCCAAAATTCACCCCTCCACTTT,CATSVDRGPQNSPLHF
TRBD1,TRBV9,-,15,TRBJ1-2,TGTGCCAGCAGCTCTGGGACAGGGGGTTTGTATGGCTACACCTTC,CASSSGTGGLYGYTF
TRBD2,TRBV9,-,16,TRBJ2-5,TGTGCCAGCAGCGTAGGACAGCTAGCGGTACAAGAGACCCAGTACTTC,CASSVGQLAVQETQYF
-,TRBV3-1/TRBV3-2,-,13,TRBJ1-1,TGTGCCAGCAGCCAAGACCCCGGGGCTGAAGCTTTCTTT,CASSQDPGAEAFF
-,TRBV18,-,16,TRBJ1-6,TGTGCCAGCTCACCGGCCTCAGGGGCATCTAATTCACCCCTCCACTTT,CASSPASGASNSPLHF
-,TRBV18,-,13,TRBJ2-5,TGTGCCAGCTCACCACCGACCGGGGAGACCCAGTACTTC,CASSPPTGETQYF
-,TRBV2,-,14,TRBJ1-1,TGTGCCAGCAGAGGCGGCAGCCGGAACACTGAAGCTTTCTTT,CASRGGSRNTEAFF
-,TRBV21-1,-,18,TRBJ2-1,TGTGCCAGCAGCAAAAGGGGACTAGCGGGAGGGCCGGGGGATGAGCAGTTCTTC,CASSKRGLAGGPGDEQFF
TRBD2,TRBV5-1,-,18,TRBJ2-5,TGCGCCAGCAGCTTGCGTGGACTAGCGGGGGGTAGACAAGAGACCCAGTACTTC,CASSLRGLAGGRQETQYF
-,TRBV2,-,13,TRBJ1-1,TGTGCCAGCAGTGAAAGGTTGAACACTGAAGCTTTCTTT,CASSERLNTEAFF
-,TRBV3-1/TRBV3-2,-,15,TRBJ1-6,TGTGCCAGCAGCCAAGGGGAGTTATATAATTCACCCCTCCACTTT,CASSQGELYNSPLHF
-,TRBV11-2,-,14,TRBJ1-6,TGTGCCAGCAGCTTATCACAACTGCTGGCACCCCTCCACTTT,CASSLSQLLAPLHF
-,TRBV18,-,12,TRBJ1-1,TGTGCCAGCTCACCACAGGAACAGGGAGCTTTCTTT,CASSPQEQGAFF
TRBD1,TRBV18,-,17,TRBJ1-2,TGTGCCAGCTCACCAGGGACAGACAGAAGAGCTAACTATGGCTACACCTTC,CASSPGTDRRANYGYTF
TRBD2,TRBV19,-,13,TRBJ2-1,TGTGCCAGTAGAAATAGCGGGAGGCTAAAGCAGTTCTTC,CASRNSGRLKQFF
-,TRBV27,-,17,TRBJ2-2,TGTGCCAGCACTATAGTAGGGGGTCCGAGCGGCACCGGGGAGCTGTTTTTT,CASTIVGGPSGTGELFF
-,TRBV15,-,16,TRBJ1-2,TGTGCCACCAGCTCTCTACAGGCTGGGCGTGACTATGGCTACACCTTC,CATSSLQAGRDYGYTF
-,TRBV5-1,-,14,TRBJ2-7,TGCGCCAGCAGCTTGAGGGCGAGATCCTACGAGCAGTACTTC,CASSLRARSYEQYF
TRBD1,TRBV2,-,14,TRBJ2-1,TGTGCCAGCAGGAAGGGACAGGGATTGAATGAGCAGTTCTTC,CASRKGQGLNEQFF
-,TRBV5-1,once,15,TRBJ2-3,TGCGCCAGCAGCCCGGGAAGGGGTGCGGGGGATACGCAGTATTTT,CASSPGRGAGDTQYF
-,TRBV27,-,13,TRBJ2-7,TGTGCCAGCAGTTACCCGGGGTCCTACGAGCAGTACTTC,CASSYPGSYEQYF
TRBD1,TRBV10-1,-,17,TRBJ1-2,TGCGCCAGCAGCGGGTGCCCTGGGACAGGGGCTTGGTACGGCTACACCTTC,CASSGCPGTGAWYGYTF
TRBD2,TRBV25-1,-,17,TRBJ2-1,TGTGCCAGCAGTGAAGCCCCGGGGGGGCCTTCCTACAATGAGCAGTTCTTC,CASSEAPGGPSYNEQFF
-,TRBV27,-,13,TRBJ1-2,TGTGCCAGCAGATCCGTGAACAACTATGGCTACACCTTC,CASRSVNNYGYTF
-,TRBV7-9,-,17,TRBJ2-3,TGTGCCAGCAGCTTCATATCGGGGGATTGGAGCGCAGATACGCAGTATTTT,CASSFISGDWSADTQYF
TRBD2,TRBV29-1,-,19,TRBJ2-2,TGCAGCGTTGGCCCGAGCGGCGGGACTAGCGGCATGAACACCGGGGAGCTGTTTTTT,CSVGPSGGTSGMNTGELFF
-,TRBV7-8,once,15,TRBJ1-1,TGTGCCAGCAGCTTAGCCGGGACGGCGAACACTGAAGCTTTCTTT,CASSLAGTANTEAFF
-,TRBV15,-,12,TRBJ1-2,TGTGCCACCAGCACTCGTCTACAGGCCTACACCTTC,CATSTRLQAYTF